The subject of this entry is one T cell receptor beta chain. The antigen remains unidentified. The sample belongs to a study of T-cell reconstitution after alpha-beta-depleted transplantation in children. Study-wide points: After transplant, high TCRbeta diversity at day 60 in some patients arose from surviving recipient T cells and thymic progenitors. Among T cells one year after transplant, newly produced cells accounted for most counts and diversity. The origin of alpha-beta T cells about two months after transplant was reportedly several hundred expanded graft clones.

CDR1 is MNHEY and CDR2 is SMNVEV in the germline V gene (reference sequence). Trimming at V came to 5 bases and at J to 2 bases, leaving 5 bases not matched to a gene. The CDR3 is 15 amino acids. Preparation of the TCRbeta library was carried out with unique molecular identifiers. A single record per CDR3 protein comes from TCRdb applying MiXCR to the PCR reads. The repertoire consists of around 440,000 distinct CDR3 sequences, with about 11% occurring once and the leading ten covering 2%. This chain uses TRBV27 with TRBJ2-2, with 7 bases lining up with TRBD2. This receptor was obtained from a child younger than 10 with inherited bone marrow failure, due to receive a stem cell transplant. The sample here was PBMCs, taken before TCRalphabeta/CD19-depleted stem cell transplant. The CDR3 bases are TGTGCCAGCAGTCCCCGCGGGGGAAACACCGGGGAGCTGTTTTTT. Protein product: CASSPRGGNTGELFF.